The 27 T cell receptor beta chains below all came from one sample that was sequenced in a study of kidney transplant recipient with SARS-CoV-2 infection. Each CDR3 protein gets one entry after TCRdb re-called the reads with MiXCR. The sample has 200,000 to 300,000 distinct CDR3 sequences, about 30% seen once. Sample: a blood sample, taken at baseline and between days 110 and 120 from a kidney transplant recipient. All receptors derive from a young adult male patient who had COVID-19 and was a kidney transplant recipient. Part of the T cell pool may stem from the graft donor.

This clonotype was detected ten times or more. V usage is TRBV15 and J usage is TRBJ1-1; maybe TRBD1 (5 bases). The V gene lost 1 base and the J gene lost 10 bases, with 16 bases spanning the gap. From germline, CDR1 is LNHNV and CDR2 YYDKDF (reference sequence). CDR3 length: 14 residues. CDR3 DNA: TGTGCCACCAGCAGAGCGACAGTGTCTGATGGAGCTTTCTTT. Its translation: CATSRATVSDGAFF.

Many counts were recorded for this clonotype. J is TRBJ2-3 and V is TRBV7-3; TRBD2 matches at 14 bases. The CDR3 length is 16 residues. Unmatched junction bases numbered 4, after V lost 5 bases and J lost 3 bases. Germline V gene sequence: CDR1 SGHTA, CDR2 FQGTGA. CDR3 sequence: CASSVGTSGSTDTQYF. The CDR3, as DNA: TGTGCCAGCAGCGTCGGGACTAGCGGGAGTACAGATACGCAGTATTTT. Full variable domain (rest looked up from reference TRBV7-3 and TRBJ2-3): GAGVSQTPSNKVTEKGKYVELRCDPISGHTALYWYRQSLGQGPEFLIYFQGTGAADDSGLPNDRFFAVRPEGSVSTLKIQRTERGDSAVYLCASSVGTSGSTDTQYFGPGTRLTVL.

A remark on this clonotype: A much more abundant neighbour one base away suggests this may be a read error. The CDR3 does not end in the conserved phenylalanine or tryptophan, so this is likely a read error. The chain couples TRBV15 to TRBJ2-3, with D unresolved. Germline V gives CDR1 LNHNV, CDR2 YYDKDF (reference sequence). The CDR3 extends over 13 amino acids. Trimming left V 2 bases short and J 6 bases short, with 9 bases between. CDR3: CATSRNKGDTQYY. In DNA, the CDR3 is TGTGCCACCAGCAGAAATAAAGGGGATACGCAGTATTAT.

In this sample, this clonotype turned up once. A much larger clone differs by one base, so this may be a read error. The DNA is omitted, as the CDR3 cannot be located on it reliably, and the CDR3 follows TCRdb's listing. The chain uses TRBV7-5 and TRBJ1-2. TRBV7-5 is recorded as a pseudogene. Counting both end residues, the CDR3 totals 19 amino acids. The CDR3 here is CISVPECHNEVGKAYGYTF.

This clonotype was recorded at least ten times. This chain uses TRBV3-1 with TRBJ1-2; D unclear. This CDR3 has 17 amino acids. V lost 4 bases and J lost 4, with 22 bases in between. CDR1 LGHDT and CDR2 YNNKEL come from the germline V gene (reference sequence). CDR3 sequence (DNA): TGTGCCAGCAGCCTGGCCTACACCCTTCGAAAGACCTATGGCTACACCTTC. This sequence encodes CASSLAYTLRKTYGYTF.

About this clonotype: A much more abundant neighbour one base away suggests this may be a read error. V is TRBV2 and J is TRBJ1-4; 11 bases line up with TRBD1. Trimming took 6 bases from V and 8 from J; bases not matched to a gene: 2. Germline CDR1 is SNHLY and CDR2 is FYNNEI. The CDR3 length is 13 residues. The CDR3 sequence: CASRGQGGEKLFF. The CDR3 nucleotides read TGTGCCAGCAGGGGACAGGGGGGGGAAAAACTGTTTTTT.

J is TRBJ1-2 and V is TRBV23-1; D unresolved. TRBV23-1 is annotated as an ORF whose role is uncertain. V lost 5 bases and J lost 4, with 23 bases in between. CDR3 length: 17 residues. CDR3 in amino acids: CASSASRLRRKTYGYTF. The CDR3 DNA reads TGCGCCAGCAGTGCGTCAAGGCTACGCAGAAAGACCTATGGCTACACCTTC.

Remarks on this clonotype: This may arise from a read error, as a much more abundant clone is one base away. The rearrangement uses TRBV3-2 and TRBJ2-2. TRBV3-2 is an annotated pseudogene. The CDR3 runs to 12 residues. The CDR3 DNA sequence: TGTGCCAGCAGCGGTAGCTTTTGGAGGCTGTTTTTT. Translated: CASSGSFWRLFF.

This clonotype was recorded many times. CDR3 coding DNA: TGTGCCAGCAGCTTGGGATACGGGACAGGGGGCGAAAAACTGTTTTTT. The encoded protein is CASSLGYGTGGEKLFF. The V and J genes are TRBV5-4 and TRBJ1-4, with TRBD1 matching 12 bases. Germline-derived CDR1 and CDR2 are SGHNT and YYREEE (reference sequence). The CDR3 totals 16 residues. With 0 bases clipped from V and 8 bases from J, the junction kept 5 bases outside the gene matches.

This clonotype was counted at least ten times. V is TRBV12-3 or TRBV12-4 and J is TRBJ1-5; D is perhaps TRBD1 (5 bases). This CDR3 is built from 13 residues. The V end was cut by 5 bases, the J end by 7 bases, with 12 bases between. CDR3 in DNA: TGTGCCAGCAGTCTGGGGACCGGGCAGCCCCAGCATTTT. Protein: CASSLGTGQPQHF.

A few counts support this clonotype. The CDR3 nucleotides are TGCAGTGCCGGGACAGGGGTCTTGAACACTGAAGCTTTCTTT. The encoded protein is CSAGTGVLNTEAFF. The chain recombines TRBV20-1 with TRBJ1-1, with 10 positions matching TRBD1. The CDR3 loop spans 14 amino acids. V dropped 6 bases and J dropped 0; count of bases not matched to a gene: 4. Germline V gene sequence: CDR1 DFQATT, CDR2 SNEGSKA (reference sequence).

V and J are TRBV9 and TRBJ2-3; TRBD2 aligns across 8 bases. Germline V gene lookup returns CDR1 SGDLS and CDR2 YYNGEE. The ends lost 4 bases at V and 0 bases at J; junction bases unmatched: 7. This CDR3 has 16 residues. DNA of the CDR3: TGTGCCAGCAGCCCCCGAGCGGGAGTTAGCACAGATACGCAGTATTTT. Translating it yields CASSPRAGVSTDTQYF.

The sample holds many counts of this clonotype. The chain carries TRBV24-1 and TRBJ2-4; D tentatively fits TRBD1 or TRBD2 (5 bases each). Germline V gene lookup returns CDR1 KGHDR and CDR2 SFDVKD. The ends were cut back, 4 bases at V and 5 bases at J, with 14 bases in the middle. This CDR3 is 15 amino acids long. CDR3 sequence (DNA): TGTGCCACCAGTGACCCCGGGACGGCGGAAAACATTCAGTACTTC. This translates into CATSDPGTAENIQYF.

About this clonotype: A much larger clone differs from this one at a single base, so this may be a read error. The chain combines TRBV9 with TRBJ1-3; D perhaps matches TRBD1 (5 bases). The germline V gene encodes CDR1 SGDLS and CDR2 YYNGEE. The CDR3 totals 16 residues. The CDR3 region has the DNA TGTGCCAGCAGCGTAGGGGGCGGGAGCTCTGGAAGCACCATATATTTT. This gives the protein CASSVGGGSSGSTIYF. Full variable domain (outside the CDR3, taken from reference TRBV9 and TRBJ1-3): DSGVTQTPKHLITATGQRVTLRCSPRSGDLSVYWYQQSLDQGLQFLIQYYNGEERAKGNILERFSAQQFPDLHSELNLSSLELGDSALYFCASSVGGGSSGSTIYFGEGSWLTVV.

This clonotype was observed at least ten times. DNA of the CDR3: TGTGCCAGCAGCGGCTGGACTAGCCAAGACGAGCAGTACTTC. This gives the protein CASSGWTSQDEQYF. V is TRBV5-4 and J is TRBJ2-7; 8 nucleotides line up with TRBD2. The CDR3 totals 14 residues. The germline gives CDR1 SGHNT, CDR2 YYREEE (reference sequence). Trimming at V came to 4 bases and at J to 5 bases, leaving 8 bases not matched to a gene. Combining the CDR3 with reference TRBV5-4 and TRBJ2-7 gives the whole variable domain ETGVTQSPTHLIKTRGQQVTLRCSSQSGHNTVSWYQQALGQGPQFIFQYYREEENGRGNFPPRFSGLQFPNYSSELNVNALELDDSALYLCASSGWTSQDEQYFGPGTRLTVT.

For this clonotype: An end of the junction differs from the germline gene, which may be a read error. CDR3 in amino acids: CAGSLLPGQYTDTQYF. The CDR3 DNA follows: TGTGCCGGCAGCTTGTTACCGGGACAGTACACAGATACGCAGTATTTT. The chain has TRBV5-6 and TRBJ2-3; 7 positions match TRBD1. CDR3 size: 16 residues. The germline CDR1 and CDR2 sequences are SGHDT and YYEEEE.

Turning to this clonotype: Possible read error: a much larger clone is one base away. The gene calls are TRBV12-3 or TRBV12-4 and TRBJ1-1; the D is unclear. The CDR3 is made up of 13 amino acids. The CDR3 loop is CASSRQMNTGAFF. CDR3 DNA sequence: TGTGCCAGCTCGCGGCAGATGAACACTGGAGCTTTCTTT.

In regard to this clonotype: A read error may be the cause here, since a much bigger clone is one base away. The missing conserved phenylalanine or tryptophan at the end of this CDR3 makes a read error likely. The V call is TRBV29-1, the J call TRBJ2-7; possibly TRBD1 for D (5 bases). Germline V gene sequence: CDR1 SQVTM, CDR2 ANQGSEA. Trimming removed 7 bases from V and 3 bases from J, with 13 bases in between. The CDR3 is 12 residues long. In DNA, the CDR3 is TGCAGCGCCGGTGACAGAAGCTACGAGCAGTACTCC. It encodes CSAGDRSYEQYS.

This clonotype was seen just once. This clone may be a read error of a much larger clone one base away. This sequence joins TRBV8-2 and TRBJ1-2. TRBV8-2 is deemed a pseudogene. This CDR3 is built from 16 residues. The CDR3 loop is CGSAYDDSRKTYGYAF. The DNA for the CDR3 is TGTGGCAGTGCCTATGATGATAGCCGAAAGACCTATGGCTACGCCTTC.

Concerning this clonotype itself: A much larger clone lies one base from this, so it may be a read error. This likely comes from a read error, as the CDR3 has no conserved phenylalanine or tryptophan at its end. The chain combines TRBV6-6 with TRBJ1-2; D gene uncertain. The CDR3 runs 17 residues. V was shortened by 5 bases and J by 4 bases, with 23 bases between the two germline ends. Germline V gene sequence: CDR1 MNHNY, CDR2 SVGAGI (reference sequence). The CDR3 sequence is CASSLRVGGRKTYGYTL. The CDR3, as DNA: TGTGCCAGCAGTCTACGTGTAGGTGGGAGAAAGACCTATGGCTACACCCTC.

Regarding this clonotype: This could be a read error, since a much larger clone is one nucleotide away. The CDR3: CASSDGYQPQHF. The CDR3 region has the DNA TGCGCCAGCTCGGACGGATATCAGCCCCAGCATTTT. The genes are TRBV10-2 and TRBJ1-5; D unresolved. The CDR3 has 12 amino acids. CDR1 is WSHSY, CDR2 SAAADI, per germline. Trimming pared 8 bases from V and 5 bases from J, leaving 10 bases between.

Turning to this clonotype: A much larger clone differs from this one at a single base, so this may be a read error. The chain joins TRBV7-8 to TRBJ1-2; perhaps TRBD1 as D (5 bases). This CDR3 is 17 amino acids long. Germline values: CDR1 SGHVS, CDR2 FQNEAQ. CDR3 region: CASSPGEFTRKTYGYAF. For the CDR3, the DNA is TGTGCCAGCAGCCCGGGGGAGTTTACCCGAAAGACCTATGGCTACGCCTTC.

The chain employs TRBV8-2 and TRBJ2-6. TRBV8-2 is termed a pseudogene. The CDR3 consists of 17 residues. The CDR3 spells CGNPHRITQSRANVLTF. The CDR3, as DNA: TGTGGCAATCCACATAGGATAACACAAAGTCGGGCCAACGTCCTGACTTTC.

The sample holds many counts of this clonotype. The chain combines TRBV19 with TRBJ1-2; tentative D call: TRBD1 (5 bases). Deletions cut 7 bases from V and 5 bases from J, with 20 bases between. CDR1 is LNHDA and CDR2 is SQIVND in the germline V gene (reference sequence). The CDR3 is 15 amino acids. The CDR3 DNA reads as TGTGCCAGTAAAAGGACCGCGCGCAGGGAGTATGGCTACACCTTC. This encodes CASKRTARREYGYTF. Full variable domain (missing parts from reference TRBV19 and TRBJ1-2): DGGITQSPKYLFRKEGQNVTLSCEQNLNHDAMYWYRQDPGQGLRLIYYSQIVNDFQKGDIAEGYSVSREKKESFPLTVTSAQKNPTAFYLCASKRTARREYGYTFGSGTRLTVV.

Of note for this clonotype: The junction and the germline gene differ at one end; a read error may be behind it. The CDR3 protein is CASSFSCPIPIRTEAFF. The CDR3 DNA reads as TGTGCCAGCAGCTTTTCGTGTCCCATTCCAATTCGCACTGAAGCCTTCTTT. J is TRBJ1-1 and V is TRBV3-1; D remains ambiguous. From germline, CDR1 is LGHDT and CDR2 YNNKEL (reference sequence). The CDR3 has 17 residues.

There are a few counts of this clonotype. A single base separates this from a much larger clone, so it may be a read error. This rearrangement joins TRBV3-1 to TRBJ2-2, with 8 positions matching TRBD2. CDR3 length equals 17 residues. The germline CDR1 and CDR2 sequences are LGHDT and YNNKEL (reference sequence). The V gene end was trimmed by 7 bases and the J gene end by 3 bases; junction bases not matched to a gene: 13. The CDR3 DNA reads TGTGCCAGCAAGCTTAACGGTGGGCGGGAGGACACCGGGGAGCTGTTTTTT. It specifies CASKLNGGREDTGELFF. The full variable domain, its missing parts supplied by reference TRBV3-1 and TRBJ2-2, is DTAVSQTPKYLVTQMGNDKSIKCEQNLGHDTMYWYKQDSKKFLKIMFSYNNKELIINETVPNRFSPKSPDKAHLNLHINSLELGDSAVYFCASKLNGGREDTGELFFGEGSRLTVL.

Only a few counts were recorded for this clonotype. J is TRBJ2-1 and V is TRBV19; D may match TRBD1 or TRBD2 (7 bases each). The CDR3 has 21 residues. Germline CDR1 LNHDA, CDR2 SQIVND (reference sequence). The V gene lost 1 base and the J gene lost 12 bases, with 37 bases spanning the gap. The CDR3 bases are TGTGCCAGTAGTATAGGCGGGGTAGGGGGCACCGCTGGCGGGGGCCGGGCGGCGCAGTTCTTC. Translated, it gives CASSIGGVGGTAGGGRAAQFF. Full variable domain (rest looked up from reference TRBV19 and TRBJ2-1): DGGITQSPKYLFRKEGQNVTLSCEQNLNHDAMYWYRQDPGQGLRLIYYSQIVNDFQKGDIAEGYSVSREKKESFPLTVTSAQKNPTAFYLCASSIGGVGGTAGGGRAAQFFGPGTRLTVL.